This TCR beta chain stems from a study of OX40 agonist ivuxolimab in advanced cancers. Study summary: In this cohort, patients received ivuxolimab, an agonistic anti-OX40 (CD134) antibody.

Sequencing was performed with immunoSEQ multiplex PCR; in TCRdb, only in-frame clones are kept and a portion is missing. Here the sample spans roughly 89,000 clones, 86% being singletons. With respect to this clone: Its antigen is unknown.

CDR1 is MNHNY, CDR2 SVGAGI, per germline (reference sequence). The CDR3 loop spans 14 amino acids. Findings and limits, study-wide: Average numbers of expanded clones were greater in CD8+ T cells than in CD4+. Certain nonresponders additionally had low normalized T-cell clonal expansion. No determination was made of the antigen specificity of the expanded peripheral T cells.

The input for sequencing was CD4+ or CD8+ T cells sorted from blood, taken in a trial of the OX40 agonist ivuxolimab. The chain combines TRBV6-6 with TRBJ2-5; D not certain. The DNA end is a closer match to TRBJ2-7, so the J assignment may be wrong. The receptor was isolated from an adult with an advanced solid tumor such as melanoma, head and neck, liver or kidney cancer. DNA of the CDR3: TGTGCCAGCAGTTACGGGCGGAGTTCCTACGAGCAGTACTTC. As protein: CASSYGRSSYEQYF.